The 2 T cell receptor beta chains presented below share a single source sample, sequenced in a study of cytomegalovirus exposure and HLA in healthy donors. PCR was performed using 60 Vbeta and 13 Jbeta primers. Measured with immunoSEQ multiplex PCR; TCRdb has only the in-frame clones, and not every one. The sample consists of around 100,000 clones, approximately 70% of them appearing once. The sequenced material came from PBMCs. The receptors stem from a man aged 30 to 39 in good health and CMV-seropositive.

The chain recombines TRBV19 with TRBJ1-1; 7 bases line up with TRBD1. Looked up from germline, CDR1 is LNHDA and CDR2 is SQIVND (reference sequence). The CDR3 is made up of 13 amino acids. Trimming took 5 bases from V and 3 from J; bases not matched to a gene: 3. CDR3 DNA sequence: TGTGCCAGTAGTCAAACAGGGGACACTGAAGCTTTCTTT. It translates to CASSQTGDTEAFF.

The chain carries TRBV18 and TRBJ2-3; D uncertain. CDR3 length: 13 residues. Per germline, CDR1 KGHSH and CDR2 LQKENI. The germline V and J ends were trimmed by 2 bases and 6 bases, with 9 bases remaining between them. In nucleotides, the CDR3 is TGTGCCAGCTCACCAAGGAGTCCCGATACGCAGTATTTT. Its protein is CASSPRSPDTQYF. Looking up the rest from reference TRBV18 and TRBJ2-3 gives the full variable domain: NAGVMQNPRHLVRRRGQEARLRCSPMKGHSHVYWYRQLPEEGLKFMVYLQKENIIDESGMPKERFSAEFPKEGPSILRIQQVVRGDSAAYFCASSPRSPDTQYFGPGTRLTVL.